This passage covers 30 T cell receptor beta chains from one sample sequenced in a study of cytomegalovirus exposure and HLA in healthy donors. The table came from immunoSEQ multiplex PCR; TCRdb's copy has only in-frame clones and leaves some out. The sample yields about 73,000 clones, 85% to 95% seen once. Sequencing input: PBMCs. These receptors originate from a man younger than 30 in good health and CMV-seronegative.

V and J are TRBV9 and TRBJ2-1; D might be TRBD2 (6 bases). CDR1 SGDLS and CDR2 YYNGEE come from the germline V gene. CDR3 length: 14 amino acids. Trimming cost V 4 bases and J 3 bases, with 11 bases left between them. This CDR3 is CASSPGGDYNEQFF. The CDR3 nucleotides are TGTGCCAGCAGCCCCGGCGGGGACTACAATGAGCAGTTCTTC.

The gene calls are TRBV5-1 and TRBJ1-2, with a tentative D call TRBD1 (5 bases). Trimming stripped 4 bases from V and 4 bases from J, with 11 bases between. CDR3 length: 13 amino acids. The germline V gene encodes CDR1 SGHRS and CDR2 YFSETQ. The DNA of the CDR3 is TGCGCCAGCAGCCCGACAGAATTCTATGGCTACACCTTC. Residues: CASSPTEFYGYTF. Drawing the rest from reference TRBV5-1 and TRBJ1-2, the complete variable domain is KAGVTQTPRYLIKTRGQQVTLSCSPISGHRSVSWYQQTPGQGLQFLFEYFSETQRNKGNFPGRFSGRQFSNSRSEMNVSTLELGDSALYLCASSPTEFYGYTFGSGTRLTVV.

The chain couples TRBV7-9 to TRBJ1-2, with D possibly being TRBD1 (5 bases). This CDR3 contains 13 residues. Trimming shortened V by 2 bases and J by 6 bases, and 10 bases separated the two germline ends. Looked up from germline, CDR1 is SEHNR and CDR2 is FQNEAQ (reference sequence). In DNA, the CDR3 is TGTGCCAGCAGCTTACGCACAGGCGATGGCTACACCTTC. This codes for CASSLRTGDGYTF. The full variable domain, its missing parts supplied by reference TRBV7-9 and TRBJ1-2, is DTGVSQNPRHKITKRGQNVTFRCDPISEHNRLYWYRQTLGQGPEFLTYFQNEAQLEKSRLLSDRFSAERPKGSFSTLEIQRTEQGDSAMYLCASSLRTGDGYTFGSGTRLTVV.

The rearrangement joins TRBV6-1 to TRBJ1-4; TRBD1 agrees at 8 bases. The germline V gene has CDR1 MNHNS and CDR2 SASEGT. J gave up 7 bases and V 1 base, and 11 bases lay outside the gene matches. The CDR3 consists of 17 residues. The CDR3 DNA follows: TGTGCCAGCAGTGAAGAAGTTGTCGGACAGGGCAGTGAAAAACTGTTTTTT. It specifies CASSEEVVGQGSEKLFF.

Comments on this clone: The junction differs from germline at one of its ends, possibly a read error. The V call is TRBV5-6, the J call TRBJ2-7; the match to TRBD1 covers 10 bases. The CDR3 sequence is 15 residues long. Per germline, CDR1 SGHDT and CDR2 YYEEEE. The CDR3 bases are TGTGCCAGCAGCTTGGCCGACAGGGGGCGCTTTCGGGGGGACTTC. The encoded protein is CASSLADRGRFRGDF.

The sample holds one count of this clone. The V call is TRBV18, the J call TRBJ1-2; weak D call: TRBD1 (6 bases). Germline lookup yields CDR1 KGHSH and CDR2 LQKENI. The CDR3 has 14 residues. V was shortened by 3 bases and J by 5 bases, with 13 bases between the two germline ends. CDR3 loop: CASSPDQGGYGYTF. Here the CDR3 DNA reads TGTGCCAGCTCACCCGATCAAGGGGGATATGGCTACACCTTC.

V is TRBV29-1 and J is TRBJ1-4, with TRBD1 identical over 7 bases. This CDR3 contains 14 residues. V was clipped by 7 bases and J by 4 bases; unmatched bases: 9. Germline CDR1 and CDR2: SQVTM and ANQGSEA. The CDR3 nucleotides read TGCAGCGCTAGACAGGGAGGTTATAATGAAAAACTGTTTTTT. This sequence encodes CSARQGGYNEKLFF.

The CDR3 DNA is TGCGCCAGCAGCTTGGAGGGACAGGGCCAAGAGACCCAGTACTTC. Amino acids: CASSLEGQGQETQYF. The chain combines TRBV5-1 with TRBJ2-5; 9 positions match TRBD1. Per the germline V gene, CDR1 is SGHRS and CDR2 is YFSETQ. The V and J ends lost 0 bases and 1 base, in that order; junction bases with no gene match: 1. CDR3 length equals 15 residues.

The CDR3 loop reads CASGYRDGYTF. CDR3 DNA: TGTGCCAGCGGCTACAGGGATGGCTACACCTTC. This chain uses TRBV6-5 with TRBJ1-2; a weak D match, TRBD1 (6 bases). Trimming took off 8 bases at V and 6 bases at J, with 10 bases between the two ends. CDR3 length: 11 residues. Germline V gene data show CDR1 as MNHEY and CDR2 as SVGAGI.

The chain recombines TRBV5-6 with TRBJ2-1; the match to TRBD2 covers 11 bases. The CDR3 runs 16 residues. Germline CDR1 SGHDT, CDR2 YYEEEE. Trimming took 0 bases from V and 4 from J; bases not matched to a gene: 3. CDR3 sequence: CASSLDLAGGYNEQFF. The CDR3 DNA is TGTGCCAGCAGCTTGGACTTAGCGGGGGGGTACAATGAGCAGTTCTTC. Combining the CDR3 with reference TRBV5-6 and TRBJ2-1 gives the whole variable domain DAGVTQSPTHLIKTRGQQVTLRCSPKSGHDTVSWYQQALGQGPQFIFQYYEEEERQRGNFPDRFSGHQFPNYSSELNVNALLLGDSALYLCASSLDLAGGYNEQFFGPGTRLTVL.

The rearrangement links TRBV11-2 to TRBJ1-5, with 7 bases matching TRBD1. Germline CDR1 reads SGHAT; CDR2 reads FQNNGV. The CDR3 has 19 residues. V lost 4 bases to trimming and J lost 0 bases; unmatched junction nucleotides: 15. DNA for the CDR3: TGTGCCAGCAGCTATCGATGGGGACAGAGATTTCATAGCAATCAGCCCCAGCATTTT. Protein: CASSYRWGQRFHSNQPQHF.

The rearrangement uses TRBV2 and TRBJ1-2; 7 bases line up with TRBD1. Germline CDR1 SNHLY, CDR2 FYNNEI. The CDR3 length is 20 residues. After removal of 7 bases from V and 4 bases from J, the junction contained 27 bases not matched to a gene. The CDR3 sequence is CASTHRETGSALEPFYGYTF. As DNA, the CDR3 is TGTGCCAGCACCCACCGAGAGACAGGGTCCGCTTTGGAGCCTTTCTATGGCTACACCTTC.

The chain recombines TRBV11-2 with TRBJ2-3; D not certain. Per germline, CDR1 SGHAT and CDR2 FQNNGV. The CDR3 totals 13 residues. Trimming shortened V by 2 bases and J by 5 bases, and 8 bases separated the two germline ends. This CDR3 reads CASSLNAGDTQYF. The CDR3 nucleotides read TGTGCCAGCAGCTTAAACGCCGGAGATACGCAGTATTTT.

The rearrangement joins TRBV11-2 to TRBJ1-2, with D maybe TRBD1 (6 bases). Trimming removed 5 bases from V and 6 bases from J, with 16 bases in between. The CDR3 is made up of 14 amino acids. The germline V gene encodes CDR1 SGHAT and CDR2 FQNNGV. As DNA, the CDR3 is TGTGCCAGCAGCGAACAGGGCGCGACCGATGGCTACACCTTC. It translates to CASSEQGATDGYTF.

This clone has a single count. This chain links TRBV6-6 with TRBJ1-5; no clear D gene. CDR3 size: 15 residues. Germline CDR1 and CDR2: MNHNY and SVGAGI (reference sequence). Trimming cost V 5 bases and J 2 bases, with 13 bases left between them. CDR3 in amino acids: CASSRTQAGNQPQHF. The DNA for the CDR3 is TGTGCCAGCAGTAGGACTCAAGCGGGCAATCAGCCCCAGCATTTT.

The chain carries TRBV19 and TRBJ1-4; the D gene is possibly TRBD1 (5 bases). The CDR3 is made up of 16 amino acids. The V end was cut by 0 bases, the J end by 7 bases, with 15 bases between. Germline assignment: CDR1 LNHDA and CDR2 SQIVND (reference sequence). The CDR3 region has the DNA TGTGCCAGTAGTATAGATCTCGAGACAGCTTTTGAAAAACTGTTTTTT. Its translation: CASSIDLETAFEKLFF. Variable domain in full (rest from reference TRBV19 and TRBJ1-4): DGGITQSPKYLFRKEGQNVTLSCEQNLNHDAMYWYRQDPGQGLRLIYYSQIVNDFQKGDIAEGYSVSREKKESFPLTVTSAQKNPTAFYLCASSIDLETAFEKLFFGSGTQLSVL.

This chain connects TRBV6-1 to TRBJ2-5; tentatively, D is TRBD2 (7 bases). The CDR3 length is 16 residues. V dropped 2 bases and J dropped 7 bases, with 20 bases sitting between them. Looked up from germline, CDR1 is MNHNS and CDR2 is SASEGT. CDR3 in amino acids: CASSELQGGFRGTQYF. The CDR3 DNA follows: TGTGCCAGCAGTGAATTACAGGGAGGGTTTAGGGGGACCCAGTACTTC.

This chain uses TRBV5-1 with TRBJ2-1; unclear D gene. The CDR3 spans 13 residues. CDR1 SGHRS and CDR2 YFSETQ come from the germline V gene. V lost 1 base and J lost 4, with 6 bases in between. This CDR3 reads CASSLSPYNEQFF. CDR3 nucleotides: TGCGCCAGCAGCTTGTCCCCTTACAATGAGCAGTTCTTC.

The chain employs TRBV9 and TRBJ2-2, with D possibly matching TRBD1 (5 bases). CDR1 and CDR2 (germline): SGDLS, YYNGEE. Trimming shortened V by 4 bases and J by 3 bases, and 7 bases separated the two germline ends. CDR3 size: 13 residues. For the CDR3, the DNA is TGTGCCAGCAGCAGGGGTTACACCGGGGAGCTGTTTTTT. Translated, it gives CASSRGYTGELFF.

The chain employs TRBV5-1 and TRBJ2-7; D may be TRBD1 (6 bases). Trimming left V 4 bases short and J 7 bases short, with 21 bases between. Germline lookup yields CDR1 SGHRS and CDR2 YFSETQ. CDR3 length equals 15 residues. The CDR3: CASSPDSLPVREQYF. The CDR3 DNA follows: TGCGCCAGCAGCCCGGACAGCCTTCCTGTGCGAGAGCAGTACTTC.

The J gene is TRBJ2-7, the V gene TRBV7-6; 8 nucleotides match TRBD1. The germline CDR1 and CDR2 sequences are SGHVS and FNYEAQ. J lost 0 bases, V lost 5 bases, and 12 bases had no gene match. CDR3 length: 17 residues. Here the CDR3 DNA reads TGTGCCAGCAGCCTAGGACCGCAGGGGGCCAGCTCCTACGAGCAGTACTTC. Protein product: CASSLGPQGASSYEQYF.

The chain is built from TRBV14 and TRBJ2-7; a possible D gene is TRBD2 (6 bases). This CDR3 is 13 amino acids long. Trimming shortened V by 4 bases and J by 7 bases, and 14 bases separated the two germline ends. CDR1 SGHDN and CDR2 FVKESK come from the germline V gene. The CDR3 DNA is TGTGCCAGCAGCCGGGACTTACTCCTTGAGCAGTACTTC. It encodes CASSRDLLLEQYF. The whole variable domain, remainder taken from reference TRBV14 and TRBJ2-7, is EAGVTQFPSHSVIEKGQTVTLRCDPISGHDNLYWYRRVMGKEIKFLLHFVKESKQDESGMPNNRFLAERTGGTYSTLKVQPAELEDSGVYFCASSRDLLLEQYFGPGTRLTVT.

The V gene is TRBV5-8, the J gene TRBJ1-1, with a tentative D call TRBD1 (6 bases). The CDR3 is 15 amino acids. With 4 bases removed from V and 3 bases from J, the gap between germline ends came to 16 bases. Germline CDR1 is SGHTS and CDR2 is YDEGEE. CDR3 loop: CASSLDPPGDTEAFF. The DNA for the CDR3 is TGTGCCAGCAGCCTTGACCCACCAGGGGACACTGAAGCTTTCTTT. Complete variable domain (other parts from reference TRBV5-8 and TRBJ1-1): EAGVTQSPTHLIKTRGQQATLRCSPISGHTSVYWYQQALGLGLQFLLWYDEGEERNRGNFPPRFSGRQFPNYSSELNVNALELEDSALYLCASSLDPPGDTEAFFGQGTRLTVV.

The V call is TRBV7-2, the J call TRBJ1-1; D is possibly TRBD1 (6 bases). V shed 7 bases and J shed 1 base, with 13 bases lying between them. The CDR3 loop spans 14 amino acids. Germline V lookup: CDR1 SGHTA, CDR2 FQGNSA. The CDR3 is CASTQGQRNTEAFF. DNA of the CDR3: TGTGCCAGCACCCAGGGGCAGAGGAACACTGAAGCTTTCTTT.

The V gene is TRBV27, the J gene TRBJ1-6; D is uncertain. This CDR3 comprises 17 residues. V lost 5 bases and J lost 7, with 21 bases in between. From germline, CDR1 is MNHEY and CDR2 SMNVEV (reference sequence). CDR3 in amino acids: CASSPWASGPGNSPLHF. The CDR3 region has the DNA TGTGCCAGCAGTCCCTGGGCTTCCGGCCCGGGGAATTCACCCCTCCACTTT.

As DNA, the CDR3 is TGCAGCGTTAAGTCCGGGACTGGGACCCCAGATACGCAGTATTTT. The encoded protein is CSVKSGTGTPDTQYF. The chain combines TRBV29-1 with TRBJ2-3; D might be TRBD2 (6 bases). Trimming pared 5 bases from V and 4 bases from J, leaving 19 bases between. The CDR3 has 15 residues. The germline V gene has CDR1 SQVTM and CDR2 ANQGSEA.

CDR3 in DNA: TGTGCCACCAGCCTGAGGAGTGCCAATCAGCCCCAGCATTTT. Protein: CATSLRSANQPQHF. The chain combines TRBV15 with TRBJ1-5; D is uncertain. V lost 5 bases and J 3 bases, leaving 11 bases between the germline ends. CDR3 size: 14 residues. Germline V gene lookup returns CDR1 LNHNV and CDR2 YYDKDF (reference sequence).

The chain joins TRBV28 to TRBJ2-2; D gene unclear. The CDR3 has 13 amino acids. Trimming pared 1 base from V and 6 bases from J, leaving 6 bases between. Germline-derived CDR1 and CDR2 are MDHEN and SYDVKM. CDR3 coding DNA: TGTGCCAGCAGTTTATTGGGCGCCGGGGAGCTGTTTTTT. It specifies CASSLLGAGELFF.

This clone has a single count. This sequence joins TRBV6-1 and TRBJ2-1; TRBD2 might be the D (7 bases). Trimming removed 3 bases at V and 2 bases at J, with 14 bases between. CDR3 length: 16 residues. Germline CDR1 MNHNS, CDR2 SASEGT. Written as DNA, the CDR3 is TGTGCCAGCAGTGATCTAGGGCGGGGGCCCTACAATGAGCAGTTCTTC. Its protein is CASSDLGRGPYNEQFF.

This chain uses TRBV5-6 with TRBJ1-1, with 7 bases fitting TRBD1. The V gene end was trimmed by 6 bases and the J gene end by 5 bases; junction bases not matched to a gene: 7. The CDR3 contains 13 residues. Germline CDR1 and CDR2: SGHDT and YYEEEE. The CDR3 is CASTLTGRTEAFF. CDR3 bases: TGTGCCAGCACCCTGACAGGGAGGACTGAAGCTTTCTTT. Together with reference TRBV5-6 and TRBJ1-1, the CDR3 gives the full variable domain: DAGVTQSPTHLIKTRGQQVTLRCSPKSGHDTVSWYQQALGQGPQFIFQYYEEEERQRGNFPDRFSGHQFPNYSSELNVNALLLGDSALYLCASTLTGRTEAFFGQGTRLTVV.